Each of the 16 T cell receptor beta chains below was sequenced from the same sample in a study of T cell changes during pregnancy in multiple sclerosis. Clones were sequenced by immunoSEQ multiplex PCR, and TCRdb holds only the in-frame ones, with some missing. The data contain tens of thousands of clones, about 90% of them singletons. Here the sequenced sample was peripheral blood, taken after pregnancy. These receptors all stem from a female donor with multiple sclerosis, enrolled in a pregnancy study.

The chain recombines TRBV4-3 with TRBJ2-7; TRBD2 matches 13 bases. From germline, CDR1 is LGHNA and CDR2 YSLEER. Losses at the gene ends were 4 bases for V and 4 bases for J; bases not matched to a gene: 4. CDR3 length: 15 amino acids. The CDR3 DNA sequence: TGCGCCAGCAGCCCCGGGACTAGCGGGATGTACGAGCAGTACTTC. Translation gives CASSPGTSGMYEQYF.

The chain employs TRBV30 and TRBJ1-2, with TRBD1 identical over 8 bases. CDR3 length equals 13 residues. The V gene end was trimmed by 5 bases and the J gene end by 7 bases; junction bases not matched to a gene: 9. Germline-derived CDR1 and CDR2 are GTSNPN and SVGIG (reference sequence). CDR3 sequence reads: CAWGTQGARGYTF. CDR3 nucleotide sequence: TGTGCCTGGGGAACCCAGGGGGCGCGTGGCTACACCTTC.

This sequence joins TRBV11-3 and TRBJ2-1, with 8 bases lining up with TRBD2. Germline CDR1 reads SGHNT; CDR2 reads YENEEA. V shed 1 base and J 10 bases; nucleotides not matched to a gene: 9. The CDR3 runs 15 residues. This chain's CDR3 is CASSLVTGTRAEQFF. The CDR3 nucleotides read TGTGCCAGCAGCTTAGTCACCGGGACTAGAGCCGAGCAGTTCTTC.

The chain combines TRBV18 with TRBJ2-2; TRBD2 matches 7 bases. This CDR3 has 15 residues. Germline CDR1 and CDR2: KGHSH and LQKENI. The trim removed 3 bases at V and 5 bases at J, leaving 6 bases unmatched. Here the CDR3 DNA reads TGTGCCAGCTCACCCAGACTAGCTGATACCGGGGAGCTGTTTTTT. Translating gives CASSPRLADTGELFF.

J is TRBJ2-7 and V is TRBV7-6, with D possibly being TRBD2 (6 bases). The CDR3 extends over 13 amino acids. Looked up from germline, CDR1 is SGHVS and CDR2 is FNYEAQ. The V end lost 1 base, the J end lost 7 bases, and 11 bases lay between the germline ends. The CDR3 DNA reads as TGTGCCAGCAGCTTAGGGCGGGCGGGGGAGCAGTACTTC. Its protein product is CASSLGRAGEQYF.

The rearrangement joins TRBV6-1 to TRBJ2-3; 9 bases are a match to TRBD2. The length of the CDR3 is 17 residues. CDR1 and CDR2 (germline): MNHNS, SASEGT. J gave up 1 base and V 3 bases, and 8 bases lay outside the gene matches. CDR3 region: CASSEALAGYGTDTQYF. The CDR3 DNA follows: TGTGCCAGCAGTGAGGCTCTAGCGGGATATGGCACAGATACGCAGTATTTT.

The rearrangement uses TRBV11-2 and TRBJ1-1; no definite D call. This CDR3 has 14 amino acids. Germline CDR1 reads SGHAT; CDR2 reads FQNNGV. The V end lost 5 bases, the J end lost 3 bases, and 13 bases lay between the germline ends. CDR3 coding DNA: TGTGCCAGCAGCCTCAGCTCCGGGGACACTGAAGCTTTCTTT. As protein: CASSLSSGDTEAFF.

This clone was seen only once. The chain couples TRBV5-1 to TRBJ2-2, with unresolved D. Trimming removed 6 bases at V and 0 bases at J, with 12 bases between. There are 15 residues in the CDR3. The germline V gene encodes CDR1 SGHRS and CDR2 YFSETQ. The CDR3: CASNVADANTGELFF. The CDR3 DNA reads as TGCGCCAGCAACGTGGCTGATGCGAACACCGGGGAGCTGTTTTTT. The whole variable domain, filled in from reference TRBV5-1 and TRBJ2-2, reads KAGVTQTPRYLIKTRGQQVTLSCSPISGHRSVSWYQQTPGQGLQFLFEYFSETQRNKGNFPGRFSGRQFSNSRSEMNVSTLELGDSALYLCASNVADANTGELFFGEGSRLTVL.

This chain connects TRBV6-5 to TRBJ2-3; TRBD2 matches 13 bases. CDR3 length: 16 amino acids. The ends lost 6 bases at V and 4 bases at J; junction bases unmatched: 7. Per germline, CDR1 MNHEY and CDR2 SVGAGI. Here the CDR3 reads CASSYALAGGPDTQYF. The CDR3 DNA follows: TGTGCCAGCAGCTACGCACTAGCGGGAGGGCCAGATACGCAGTATTTT.

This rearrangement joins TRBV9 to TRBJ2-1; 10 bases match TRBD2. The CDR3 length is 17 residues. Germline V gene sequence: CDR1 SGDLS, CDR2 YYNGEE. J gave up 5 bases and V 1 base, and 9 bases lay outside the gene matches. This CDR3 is CASSVHSSGRINNEQFF. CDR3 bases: TGTGCCAGCAGCGTACATAGTAGCGGGAGGATCAACAATGAGCAGTTCTTC.

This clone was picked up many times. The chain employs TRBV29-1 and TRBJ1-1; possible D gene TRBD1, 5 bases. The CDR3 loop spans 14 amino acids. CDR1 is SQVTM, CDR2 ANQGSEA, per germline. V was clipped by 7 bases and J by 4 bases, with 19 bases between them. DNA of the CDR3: TGCAGCGCAAACCCCCAGGGCGGCGGCACTGAAGCTTTCTTT. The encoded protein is CSANPQGGGTEAFF.

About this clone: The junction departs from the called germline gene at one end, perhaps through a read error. CDR3 bases: TGTGCCAGCAGCTCCGGGACAGGGTATAACAAAGAGCAGTTCTTC. Encoded protein: CASSSGTGYNKEQFF. The chain employs TRBV7-3 and TRBJ2-1, with 9 bases matching TRBD1. The CDR3 runs to 15 residues. Germline CDR1 and CDR2: SGHTA and FQGTGA.

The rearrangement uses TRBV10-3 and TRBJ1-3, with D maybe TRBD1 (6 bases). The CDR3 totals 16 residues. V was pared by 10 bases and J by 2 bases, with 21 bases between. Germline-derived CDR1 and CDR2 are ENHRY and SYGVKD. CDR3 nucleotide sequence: TGTGCCAACTCCTACGCCCTGACAGGAACTGGAAACACCATATATTTT. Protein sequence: CANSYALTGTGNTIYF.

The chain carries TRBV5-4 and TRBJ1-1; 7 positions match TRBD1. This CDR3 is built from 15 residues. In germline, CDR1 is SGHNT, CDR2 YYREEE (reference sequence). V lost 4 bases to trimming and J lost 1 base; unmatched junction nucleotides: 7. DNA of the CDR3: TGTGCCAGCAGCCGGGTGGGACAGAGGAACACTGAAGCTTTCTTT. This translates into CASSRVGQRNTEAFF.

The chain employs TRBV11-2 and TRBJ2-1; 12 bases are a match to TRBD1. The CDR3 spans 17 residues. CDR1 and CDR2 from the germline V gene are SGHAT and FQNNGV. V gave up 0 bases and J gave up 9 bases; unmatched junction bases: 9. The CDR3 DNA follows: TGTGCCAGCAGCTTAGACTTTTTGGGACAGGGGGCGTTTGAGCAGTTCTTC. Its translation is CASSLDFLGQGAFEQFF.

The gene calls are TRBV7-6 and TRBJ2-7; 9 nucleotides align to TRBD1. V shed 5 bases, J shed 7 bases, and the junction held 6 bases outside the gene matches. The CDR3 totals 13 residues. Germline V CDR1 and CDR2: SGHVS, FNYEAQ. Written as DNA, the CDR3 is TGTGCCAGCAGCCAGGACAGGGGTGGGGAGCAGTACTTC. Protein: CASSQDRGGEQYF.